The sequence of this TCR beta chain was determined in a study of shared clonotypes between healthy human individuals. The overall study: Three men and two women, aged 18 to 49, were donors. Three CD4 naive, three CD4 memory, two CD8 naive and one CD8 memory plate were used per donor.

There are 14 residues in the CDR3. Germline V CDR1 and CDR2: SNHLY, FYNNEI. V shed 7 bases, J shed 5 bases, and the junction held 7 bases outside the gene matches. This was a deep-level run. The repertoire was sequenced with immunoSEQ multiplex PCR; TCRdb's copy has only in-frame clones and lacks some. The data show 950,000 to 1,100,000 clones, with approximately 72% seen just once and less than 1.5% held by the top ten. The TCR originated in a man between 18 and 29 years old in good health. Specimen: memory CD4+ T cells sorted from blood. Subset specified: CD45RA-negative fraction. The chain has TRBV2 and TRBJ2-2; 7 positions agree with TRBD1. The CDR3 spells CASTLGRGTGELFF. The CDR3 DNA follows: TGTGCCAGCACTTTGGGCAGGGGGACCGGGGAGCTGTTTTTT.